This T cell receptor (beta chain) was captured by sequencing in a study of blood T cell repertoires in COVID-19. Turning to the study itself: From T cells, B-cell-depleted T cells, or PBMCs came the material, which was cDNA or gDNA.

Per the authors' pipeline: Amplification of reference gene primers provided the estimated nucleated cell counts. The repertoire was sequenced with immunoSEQ multiplex PCR; TCRdb's copy has only in-frame clones and lacks some. V and J calls and clone size come straight from that table; D and trimming were deduced from the DNA. In the table there are 100,000 or so clones, roughly 85% of which are singletons. The sample was peripheral blood. This receptor was identified in a woman older than 75 with acute or convalescent COVID-19.

The CDR3 protein is CASSLGGGQGKGEQYF. The CDR3 bases are TGTGCCAGCAGCTTGGGGGGAGGACAGGGCAAAGGCGAGCAGTACTTC. The rearrangement joins TRBV5-4 to TRBJ2-7; 8 bases are a match to TRBD1. V shed 0 bases, J shed 6 bases, and the junction held 11 bases outside the gene matches. Germline lookup yields CDR1 SGHNT and CDR2 YYREEE (reference sequence). The CDR3 has 16 residues.